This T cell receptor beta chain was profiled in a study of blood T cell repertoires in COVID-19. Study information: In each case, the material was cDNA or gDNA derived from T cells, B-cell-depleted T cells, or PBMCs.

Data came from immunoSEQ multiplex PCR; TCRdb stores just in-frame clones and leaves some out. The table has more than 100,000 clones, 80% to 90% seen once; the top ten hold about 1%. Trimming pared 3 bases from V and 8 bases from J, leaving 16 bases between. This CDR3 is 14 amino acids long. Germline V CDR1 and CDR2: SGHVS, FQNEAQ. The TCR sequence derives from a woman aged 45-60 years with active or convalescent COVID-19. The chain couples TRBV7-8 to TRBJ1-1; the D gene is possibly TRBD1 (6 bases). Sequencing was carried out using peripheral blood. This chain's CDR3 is CASSFRVQGREAFF. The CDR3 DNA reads TGTGCCAGCAGCTTTAGGGTACAGGGACGAGAAGCTTTCTTT.